This passage covers 15 T cell receptor beta chains from one sample sequenced in a study of T cells after yellow fever vaccination. TCRdb reprocessed the 5' RACE reads via MiXCR and lists one record per CDR3 protein. The sample yields around 250,000 distinct CDR3 sequences, 6.9% seen once. The source material was CD4+ T cells sorted from PBMCs, sampled 15 days after the yellow fever booster vaccination. Receptors originate from a young man who received the YFV17D yellow fever vaccine.

This clonotype was observed at least ten times. The CDR3, as DNA: TGCGCCAGCAGCCATGGACATTCGAACACCGGGGAGCTGTTTTTT. Translated, it gives CASSHGHSNTGELFF. The genes are TRBV4-3 and TRBJ2-2; weak D call: TRBD1 (5 bases). From germline, CDR1 is LGHNA and CDR2 YSLEER. V lost 3 bases, J lost 0 bases, and 8 bases lay in between. The CDR3 is 15 amino acids.

The V and J genes are TRBV12-3 or TRBV12-4 and TRBJ2-6; weak D call: TRBD1 (6 bases). V lost 2 bases to trimming and J lost 2 bases, with 16 bases between them. The CDR3 is 18 amino acids. The CDR3 sequence is CASSLSAGVLAGANVLTF. DNA for the CDR3: TGTGCCAGCAGTTTATCGGCAGGGGTACTTGCTGGGGCCAACGTCCTGACTTTC.

This clonotype was found many times. This rearrangement joins TRBV7-3 to TRBJ2-2; D uncertain. V was pared by 3 bases and J by 3 bases, with 5 bases between. Looked up from germline, CDR1 is SGHTA and CDR2 is FQGTGA. This CDR3 has 13 residues. The chain's CDR3 is CASSFTDTGELFF. Here the CDR3 DNA reads TGTGCCAGCAGCTTTACAGACACCGGGGAGCTGTTTTTT. Supplemented by reference TRBV7-3 and TRBJ2-2, the full variable domain reads GAGVSQTPSNKVTEKGKYVELRCDPISGHTALYWYRQSLGQGPEFLIYFQGTGAADDSGLPNDRFFAVRPEGSVSTLKIQRTERGDSAVYLCASSFTDTGELFFGEGSRLTVL.

The chain joins TRBV19 to TRBJ1-5; TRBD1 matches at 8 bases. The germline V gene has CDR1 LNHDA and CDR2 SQIVND (reference sequence). V lost 6 bases to trimming and J lost 5 bases; unmatched junction nucleotides: 3. The CDR3 is 13 residues long. This chain's CDR3 is CASRTGDYQPQHF. The CDR3 region has the DNA TGTGCCAGTAGGACAGGGGATTATCAGCCCCAGCATTTT.

This clonotype came up many times. V and J are TRBV10-3 and TRBJ2-5; 7 positions agree with TRBD2. Germline assignment: CDR1 ENHRY and CDR2 SYGVKD. CDR3 length: 13 amino acids. The junction had 11 bases not matched to a gene; V was cut back by 11 bases and J by 5 bases. This CDR3 is CASRGEGSETQYF. The CDR3, as DNA: TGTGCCTCACGGGGGGAGGGGTCGGAGACCCAGTACTTC.

The chain has TRBV6-4 and TRBJ2-1; no firm D call. Trimming removed 6 bases from V and 0 bases from J, with 12 bases in between. The CDR3 runs to 15 residues. CDR1 and CDR2 from the germline V gene are MRHNA and SNTAGT. In DNA, the CDR3 is TGTGCCAGCAGCGAAAGCGTCCGCTCCTACAATGAGCAGTTCTTC. This encodes CASSESVRSYNEQFF.

The CDR3 coding sequence is TGTGCCAGCAGCTTAGGGGCTACGTCCTACAATGAGCAGTTCTTC. Protein product: CASSLGATSYNEQFF. The rearrangement joins TRBV7-2 to TRBJ2-1, with unresolved D. Looked up from germline, CDR1 is SGHTA and CDR2 is FQGNSA. The CDR3 has 15 amino acids. V lost 1 base, J lost 1 base, and 8 bases lay in between.

This clonotype came up a few times. The rearrangement links TRBV7-2 to TRBJ2-1; TRBD1 might be the D (5 bases). The CDR3 has 16 amino acids. The V gene lost 1 base and the J gene lost 1 base, with 11 bases spanning the gap. Germline assignment: CDR1 SGHTA and CDR2 FQGNSA. The CDR3 sequence: CASSLGTGPSYNEQFF. For the CDR3, the DNA is TGTGCCAGCAGCTTAGGCACAGGCCCTTCCTACAATGAGCAGTTCTTC.

The rearrangement uses TRBV29-1 and TRBJ2-5; D is possibly TRBD1 (6 bases). The V end was cut by 4 bases, the J end by 3 bases, with 12 bases between. This CDR3 has 13 amino acids. Per the germline V gene, CDR1 is SQVTM and CDR2 is ANQGSEA. The CDR3 sequence: CSVAGTQKETQYF. The CDR3 region has the DNA TGCAGCGTTGCCGGGACACAGAAAGAGACCCAGTACTTC.

V is TRBV5-5 and J is TRBJ2-4; D may be TRBD2 (5 bases). The CDR3 spans 11 residues. Trimming left V 2 bases short and J 10 bases short, with 7 bases between. CDR1 and CDR2 from the germline V gene are SGHKS and YYEKEE (reference sequence). Here the CDR3 DNA reads TGTGCCAGCAGCTTTTCGGGAATTCAGTACTTC. Translation gives CASSFSGIQYF. The full variable domain, completed using reference TRBV5-5 and TRBJ2-4, is DAGVTQSPTHLIKTRGQQVTLRCSPISGHKSVSWYQQVLGQGPQFIFQYYEKEERGRGNFPDRFSARQFPNYSSELNVNALLLGDSALYLCASSFSGIQYFGAGTRLSVL.

This clonotype was observed a few times. The gene calls are TRBV2 and TRBJ2-2; TRBD2 matches 7 bases. Germline values: CDR1 SNHLY, CDR2 FYNNEI. Trimming cost V 6 bases and J 0 bases; bases outside gene matches: 4. This CDR3 is built from 15 residues. The chain's CDR3 is CASSGLGPNTGELFF. As DNA, the CDR3 is TGTGCCAGCAGCGGACTAGGCCCGAACACCGGGGAGCTGTTTTTT.

This chain uses TRBV6-1 with TRBJ2-5, with TRBD1 matching 7 bases. The CDR3 has 14 amino acids. Looked up from germline, CDR1 is MNHNS and CDR2 is SASEGT. The junction had 6 bases not matched to a gene; V was cut back by 7 bases and J by 1 base. CDR3: CASNVPGGQETQYF. CDR3 nucleotide sequence: TGTGCCAGCAATGTCCCAGGGGGCCAAGAGACCCAGTACTTC.

This clonotype was detected ten times or more. The chain joins TRBV12-3 or TRBV12-4 to TRBJ2-1, with D perhaps given as TRBD1 or TRBD2 (5 bases each). The CDR3 contains 14 residues. V was clipped by 3 bases and J by 5 bases, with 11 bases between them. CDR3: CASSFTGTHNEQFF. CDR3 nucleotides: TGTGCCAGCAGTTTCACCGGGACCCACAATGAGCAGTTCTTC.

This clonotype was counted many times. V usage is TRBV4-3 and J usage is TRBJ2-5; D is perhaps TRBD2 (6 bases). Trimming took off 1 base at V and 5 bases at J, with 11 bases between the two ends. The CDR3 is 14 residues long. Germline V CDR1 and CDR2: LGHNA, YSLEER. The CDR3 loop reads CASSQGDSRETQYF. The CDR3 DNA follows: TGCGCCAGCAGCCAAGGGGACTCTCGGGAGACCCAGTACTTC.

This chain connects TRBV30 to TRBJ2-3; 8 bases align to TRBD1. V was clipped by 2 bases and J by 4 bases; unmatched bases: 11. Looked up from germline, CDR1 is GTSNPN and CDR2 is SVGIG (reference sequence). CDR3 size: 16 residues. CDR3 in DNA: TGTGCCTGGAGTAGAATGGGGACAGGTCGGGCAGATACGCAGTATTTT. It specifies CAWSRMGTGRADTQYF.